These 23 T cell receptor beta chains were all obtained from the same sample, sequenced in a study of T-cell memory formation after mild COVID-19. TCRdb redid the calling of the 5' RACE reads with MiXCR, one entry per CDR3 protein. The sample holds roughly 180,000 distinct CDR3 sequences, 9.5% to 13% seen once. The specimen was PBMCs or a T cell subset sorted from them (not recorded which). The receptors derive from a man aged 18 to 29 who had mild COVID-19 (a few samples of this study predate the infection). Cell type and time point are not known.

This clonotype was detected only a few times. This sequence joins TRBV2 and TRBJ2-3, with no clear D. V dropped 4 bases and J dropped 0 bases, with 14 bases sitting between them. This CDR3 spans 16 amino acids. Germline V gene data show CDR1 as SNHLY and CDR2 as FYNNEI. This chain's CDR3 is CASSVNRKTSTDTQYF. The CDR3 DNA follows: TGTGCCAGCAGTGTTAACCGTAAAACTAGCACAGATACGCAGTATTTT.

The chain couples TRBV10-3 to TRBJ1-2; 7 nucleotides match TRBD1. CDR3 length: 13 residues. Germline V lookup: CDR1 ENHRY, CDR2 SYGVKD. Trimming cost V 10 bases and J 3 bases; bases outside gene matches: 8. The CDR3 loop is CASGRGLDYGYTF. As DNA, the CDR3 is TGTGCCAGTGGGAGGGGGCTCGACTATGGCTACACCTTC.

This chain connects TRBV7-9 to TRBJ2-7; 7 nucleotides match TRBD1. The CDR3 runs to 16 residues. The junction had 11 bases not matched to a gene; V was cut back by 5 bases and J by 1 base. Per the germline V gene, CDR1 is SEHNR and CDR2 is FQNEAQ (reference sequence). Here the CDR3 reads CASSPPNRGGSYEQYF. CDR3 coding DNA: TGTGCCAGCAGCCCCCCAAACAGGGGCGGGTCCTACGAGCAGTACTTC.

This clonotype came up a few times. The rearrangement uses TRBV5-1 and TRBJ1-2; maybe TRBD1 (6 bases). Germline CDR1 and CDR2: SGHRS and YFSETQ. The CDR3 length is 14 residues. Trimming pared 0 bases from V and 4 bases from J, leaving 10 bases between. The CDR3: CASSLAGRGYGYTF. CDR3 coding DNA: TGCGCCAGCAGCTTGGCGGGCAGGGGCTATGGCTACACCTTC.

This clonotype was seen a handful of times. V and J are TRBV20-1 and TRBJ1-1, with a possible D match to TRBD1 (6 bases). The CDR3 extends over 11 amino acids. The germline V and J ends were trimmed by 6 bases and 7 bases, with 12 bases remaining between them. Germline V lookup: CDR1 DFQATT, CDR2 SNEGSKA (reference sequence). CDR3 coding DNA: TGCAGTGCCAGGGGAAACCTTGAAGCTTTCTTT. It yields the protein CSARGNLEAFF.

Ten or more counts support this clonotype. The rearrangement joins TRBV9 to TRBJ2-3; the D is unclear. The germline CDR1 and CDR2 sequences are SGDLS and YYNGEE. Trimming left V 1 base short and J 4 bases short, with 7 bases between. The CDR3 is made up of 13 amino acids. CDR3 sequence reads: CASSVRSSDTQYF. CDR3 bases: TGTGCCAGCAGCGTACGATCTTCAGATACGCAGTATTTT.

This clonotype has ten or more counts. The chain has TRBV9 and TRBJ1-2; D gene unclear. There are 13 residues in the CDR3. Germline CDR1 SGDLS, CDR2 YYNGEE. V was clipped by 3 bases and J by 8 bases, with 14 bases between them. As DNA, the CDR3 is TGTGCCAGCAGCGAGTCCTTGATTCAAGGCTACACCTTC. It yields the protein CASSESLIQGYTF. Complete variable domain (other parts from reference TRBV9 and TRBJ1-2): DSGVTQTPKHLITATGQRVTLRCSPRSGDLSVYWYQQSLDQGLQFLIQYYNGEERAKGNILERFSAQQFPDLHSELNLSSLELGDSALYFCASSESLIQGYTFGSGTRLTVV.

This rearrangement joins TRBV7-9 to TRBJ2-5; 10 bases are a match to TRBD1. With 7 bases clipped from V and 5 bases from J, the junction kept 16 bases outside the gene matches. The CDR3 contains 17 residues. Germline CDR1 SEHNR, CDR2 FQNEAQ (reference sequence). CDR3 bases: TGTGCCAGCACAAGCTTTTGGGACAGGGGAGTCGTGGAGACCCAGTACTTC. It encodes CASTSFWDRGVVETQYF.

The CDR3 sequence is CASSPILGGQPQHF. Written as DNA, the CDR3 is TGTGCCAGCAGTCCGATTCTGGGGGGTCAGCCCCAGCATTTT. The V and J genes are TRBV12-3 or TRBV12-4 and TRBJ1-5, with D perhaps TRBD1 (5 bases). Trimming took off 5 bases at V and 6 bases at J, with 14 bases between the two ends. The CDR3 covers 14 residues.

This clonotype was seen a few times. The chain carries TRBV10-1 and TRBJ2-6; D gene unclear. V was cut by 6 bases and J by 4 bases, with 16 bases left in between. Looked up from germline, CDR1 is WNHNN and CDR2 is SYGVQD (reference sequence). The CDR3 totals 16 residues. The CDR3 coding sequence is TGCGCCAGCAGAAAACCGATTAAGGTCGGGGCCAACGTCCTGACTTTC. It translates to CASRKPIKVGANVLTF.

This chain joins TRBV20-1 and TRBJ2-4, with 9 bases matching TRBD1. Germline V gene lookup returns CDR1 DFQATT and CDR2 SNEGSKA (reference sequence). The CDR3 contains 14 residues. V gave up 6 bases and J gave up 1 base; unmatched junction bases: 4. Here the CDR3 DNA reads TGCAGTGCAGGGGACAGGGTGGCCAAAAACATTCAGTACTTC. Translation gives CSAGDRVAKNIQYF.

This clonotype has just a few counts. The chain links TRBV20-1 to TRBJ1-2; D call uncertain. The CDR3 length is 11 residues. Looked up from germline, CDR1 is DFQATT and CDR2 is SNEGSKA (reference sequence). Trimming removed 4 bases at V and 7 bases at J, with 10 bases between. In DNA, the CDR3 is TGCAGTGCTATAAAAAGGGCTGGCTACACCTTC. Translated, it gives CSAIKRAGYTF.

This clonotype was detected a few times. The chain links TRBV11-2 to TRBJ2-2; 7 nucleotides match TRBD1. The CDR3 spans 18 residues. Germline assignment: CDR1 SGHAT and CDR2 FQNNGV. The V gene end was trimmed by 1 base and the J gene end by 0 bases; junction bases not matched to a gene: 8. The CDR3 nucleotides are TGTGCCAGCAGCTTAGTTTTATCCGGGACAGCGAACACCGGGGAGCTGTTTTTT. It encodes CASSLVLSGTANTGELFF.

In this sample, this clonotype turned up a few times. The chain carries TRBV5-4 and TRBJ2-5; 13 nucleotides agree with TRBD2. J gave up 1 base and V 2 bases, and 5 bases lay outside the gene matches. The CDR3 is 17 residues long. CDR1 is SGHNT, CDR2 YYREEE, per germline (reference sequence). The CDR3 sequence: CASSFGLAGASQETQYF. CDR3 in DNA: TGTGCCAGCAGCTTTGGACTAGCGGGGGCCTCCCAAGAGACCCAGTACTTC.

The chain has TRBV9 and TRBJ2-5, with 8 positions matching TRBD1. The V gene's germline CDR1 is SGDLS and CDR2 YYNGEE. The junction had 6 bases not matched to a gene; V was cut back by 0 bases and J by 5 bases. The CDR3 length is 15 residues. The CDR3 nucleotides are TGTGCCAGCAGCGTAGGGACAGGGATGAGGGAGACCCAGTACTTC. This translates into CASSVGTGMRETQYF.

The chain joins TRBV7-2 to TRBJ2-7; D is unclear. Trimming took 5 bases from V and 3 from J, leaving 11 bases between them. Germline V gives CDR1 SGHTA, CDR2 FQGNSA. The CDR3 contains 13 residues. CDR3 in amino acids: CASSLNGYYEQYF. In nucleotides, the CDR3 is TGTGCCAGCAGCCTGAATGGATACTACGAGCAGTACTTC.

This clonotype was seen a single time. This rearrangement joins TRBV6-6 to TRBJ2-7, with D possibly matching TRBD1 (5 bases). With 6 bases removed from V and 2 bases from J, the gap between germline ends came to 8 bases. Germline CDR1 reads MNHNY; CDR2 reads SVGAGI (reference sequence). CDR3 length equals 12 residues. This CDR3 is CASSKGAYEQYF. CDR3 bases: TGTGCCAGCAGCAAAGGGGCCTACGAGCAGTACTTC.

This clonotype was detected only a few times. This chain connects TRBV12-3 or TRBV12-4 to TRBJ1-2, with D possibly TRBD1 on 5 matching bases. Trimming shortened V by 5 bases and J by 4 bases, and 11 bases separated the two germline ends. The CDR3 runs to 13 residues. The CDR3 loop is CASSQGRLYGYTF. The CDR3 DNA is TGTGCCAGCAGTCAGGGACGGCTCTATGGCTACACCTTC.

This chain links TRBV6-2 or TRBV6-3 with TRBJ1-2, with D uncertain. Germline V gives CDR1 MNHEY, CDR2 SVGEGT. V shed 4 bases and J shed 1 base, with 19 bases lying between them. The CDR3 length is 17 residues. The CDR3 region is CASSFNSRGNNNYGYTF. The DNA of the CDR3 is TGTGCCAGCAGTTTCAACAGTCGGGGAAATAATAACTATGGCTACACCTTC.

This clonotype has just a few counts. The chain uses TRBV13 and TRBJ1-2, with 7 nucleotides matching TRBD1. From germline, CDR1 is PRHDT and CDR2 FYEKMQ (reference sequence). This CDR3 has 14 amino acids. The V gene end was trimmed by 6 bases and the J gene end by 1 base; junction bases not matched to a gene: 5. As DNA, the CDR3 is TGTGCCAGCAGGGAGACAGGGATTAACTATGGCTACACCTTC. Translating gives CASRETGINYGYTF.

This clonotype showed up many times. The chain joins TRBV12-3 or TRBV12-4 to TRBJ1-1, with 7 bases aligning to TRBD1. The CDR3 has 14 residues. V trimming: 4 bases; J trimming: 5 bases; junction bases outside the gene matches: 7. DNA of the CDR3: TGTGCCAGCAGTTACAGGGGACCTCGGACTGAAGCTTTCTTT. Protein product: CASSYRGPRTEAFF.

V gene TRBV11-2 combines with J gene TRBJ2-3; D is perhaps TRBD2 (7 bases). Looked up from germline, CDR1 is SGHAT and CDR2 is FQNNGV. Trimming left V 5 bases short and J 4 bases short, with 22 bases between. This CDR3 region has 17 residues. CDR3 amino acids: CASSPHFSWGGPDTQYF. Written as DNA, the CDR3 is TGTGCCAGCAGCCCCCATTTTTCGTGGGGGGGCCCAGATACGCAGTATTTT.

This clonotype turned up a few times. This CDR3 reads CASSSPGQGDEQFF. As DNA, the CDR3 is TGTGCCAGCAGCTCACCGGGACAGGGGGATGAGCAGTTCTTC. This sequence joins TRBV11-3 and TRBJ2-1, with 11 bases that match TRBD1. V shed 4 bases, J shed 8 bases, and the junction held 4 bases outside the gene matches. Germline-derived CDR1 and CDR2 are SGHNT and YENEEA. The CDR3 covers 14 residues.